This is a list of T cell receptor beta chains from one sample in a study of blood T cell repertoires in COVID-19. Method: immunoSEQ multiplex PCR; TCRdb's copy keeps in-frame clones and lacks some. Of 90,000 to 120,000 clones listed, around 90% were seen once; the top ten hold 4.5% to 6%. Sequencing was performed on peripheral blood. Every receptor here comes from a man in his forties with active or convalescent COVID-19. Both conserved end residues are part of each CDR3. Fields, in order: J gene, V gene, D gene, CDR3 DNA, CDR3 protein. A D gene is named only where the DNA matches it firmly.

>TRBJ2-7|TRBV7-9|-
TGTGCCAGCAGCTTTGGGACTCTAGCCTACGAGCAGTACTTC
CASSFGTLAYEQYF
>TRBJ1-5|TRBV4-1|-
TGCGCCAGCAGCGCCTATAGTGTTAATCAGCCCCAGCATTTT
CASSAYSVNQPQHF
>TRBJ2-5|TRBV11-1|TRBD1
TGTGCCAGCAGCCTCGGACAGGGAGAGACCCAGTACTTC
CASSLGQGETQYF
>TRBJ2-2|TRBV25-1|TRBD1
TGTGCCAGCAGTGCAAACAGGGGCGTAGGGACCGGGGAGCTGTTTTTT
CASSANRGVGTGELFF
>TRBJ2-2|TRBV29-1|-
TGCAGCGTTGAACCCCACGGGTCCACCGGGGAGCTGTTTTTT
CSVEPHGSTGELFF
>TRBJ2-7|TRBV9|TRBD2
TGTGCCAGCAGCGTAGGGCTAGCGGAGACCTACGAGCAGTACTTC
CASSVGLAETYEQYF
>TRBJ2-3|TRBV7-8|TRBD1
TGTGCCAGCAGCCAGCGGACAGGGGAAACTGGAGATACGCAGTATTTT
CASSQRTGETGDTQYF
>TRBJ2-1|TRBV7-9|TRBD2
TGTGCCAGCAACGAGGGGACTAGCGGGAACAATGAGCAGTTCTTC
CASNEGTSGNNEQFF
>TRBJ1-1|TRBV11-2|-
TGTGCCAGCAGCCCGCAGGGTGGGAACACTGAAGCTTTCTTT
CASSPQGGNTEAFF
>TRBJ2-7|TRBV19|-
TGTGCCAGTAGTCCAGGACATGAGCAGTACTTC
CASSPGHEQYF